Below, 8 T cell receptor beta chains from the same sample are listed, as sequenced in a study of blood T cell repertoires in COVID-19. Assay: immunoSEQ multiplex PCR; the TCRdb copy retains only in-frame clones and omits some. The data show around 170,000 clones, 70% to 90% seen once. Sequenced material: peripheral blood. The receptors originated from a man aged 60-69 years with COVID-19, enrolled during active disease.

The V call is TRBV7-2, the J call TRBJ1-5; D is ambiguous. CDR1 is SGHTA, CDR2 FQGNSA, per germline. Deletions cut 2 bases from V and 3 bases from J, with 11 bases between. The CDR3 sequence is 15 residues long. The CDR3: CASSLTGKDNQPQHF. In DNA, the CDR3 is TGTGCCAGCAGCTTAACGGGTAAGGACAATCAGCCCCAGCATTTT.

CDR3 sequence reads: CASSDLPQGAIYGYTF. The DNA of the CDR3 is TGTGCCAGCAGTGATCTCCCCCAGGGGGCGATCTATGGCTACACCTTC. The chain combines TRBV6-1 with TRBJ1-2; 8 nucleotides align to TRBD1. CDR1 is MNHNS, CDR2 SASEGT, per germline. V gave up 3 bases and J gave up 4 bases; unmatched junction bases: 10. This CDR3 region has 16 residues.

The chain joins TRBV12-3 or TRBV12-4 to TRBJ1-1; D ambiguous. V was clipped by 0 bases and J by 8 bases, with 7 bases between them. This CDR3 is 12 amino acids long. This chain's CDR3 is CASSLAVQEAFF. CDR3 DNA sequence: TGTGCCAGCAGTTTAGCGGTTCAGGAAGCTTTCTTT.

V usage is TRBV5-1 and J usage is TRBJ2-5, with 10 bases aligning to TRBD1. CDR1 and CDR2 (germline): SGHRS, YFSETQ. The V gene end was trimmed by 2 bases and the J gene end by 5 bases; junction bases not matched to a gene: 6. CDR3 size: 15 residues. The CDR3 DNA reads TGCGCCAGCAGCTTCCCGACAGGGGGCGGTGAGACCCAGTACTTC. It yields the protein CASSFPTGGGETQYF.

The rearrangement uses TRBV7-6 and TRBJ2-3, with 11 bases that match TRBD2. J gave up 3 bases and V 1 base, and 3 bases lay outside the gene matches. This CDR3 spans 16 amino acids. Germline CDR1 reads SGHVS; CDR2 reads FNYEAQ. CDR3 DNA sequence: TGTGCCAGCAGCTTAGGGACTAGCGGGCTGACAGATACGCAGTATTTT. Its translation: CASSLGTSGLTDTQYF.

This clone was found a few times. The V and J genes are TRBV5-1 and TRBJ1-4; 10 bases are a match to TRBD1. Per the germline V gene, CDR1 is SGHRS and CDR2 is YFSETQ. The CDR3 totals 18 residues. V was clipped by 0 bases and J by 2 bases; unmatched bases: 7. The CDR3 sequence is CASSLGARQGATNEKLFF. CDR3 nucleotide sequence: TGCGCCAGCAGCTTGGGAGCCCGACAGGGGGCTACTAATGAAAAACTGTTTTTT.

The chain combines TRBV3-1 (or the pseudogene TRBV3-2) with TRBJ2-3; D call uncertain. With 2 bases removed from V and 0 bases from J, the gap between germline ends came to 9 bases. The germline V gene has CDR1 LGHDT and CDR2 YNNKEL (reference sequence). This CDR3 has 15 residues. CDR3 in DNA: TGTGCCAGCAGCCAATTGGAGACTAGCACAGATACGCAGTATTTT. Encoded protein: CASSQLETSTDTQYF.

Written as DNA, the CDR3 is TGTGCCAGCAGTTTATCGGGACAGGTATCGGCCCAGTACTTC. It translates to CASSLSGQVSAQYF. The J gene is TRBJ2-5, the V gene TRBV27; TRBD1 matches at 8 bases. The CDR3 length is 14 residues. Trimming removed 0 bases from V and 9 bases from J; junction bases left unmatched: 6. Germline V gives CDR1 MNHEY, CDR2 SMNVEV (reference sequence).